The entry below describes one TCR beta chain. In the authors' methods: Amplification with reference gene primers provided the estimates of nucleated cell counts. The protocol was immunoSEQ multiplex PCR, while the TCRdb copy is restricted to in-frame clones and leaves out a portion. The D gene and trimming were derived from the DNA, and the V and J assignments and clone size from that table. The sample consists of roughly 250,000 clones, approximately 83% of them appearing once. The source of the sample is a study of blood T cell repertoires in COVID-19. Overall study: In each case, the material was cDNA or gDNA derived from T cells, B-cell-depleted T cells, or PBMCs.

V trimming: 5 bases; J trimming: 9 bases; junction bases outside the gene matches: 9. The CDR3 covers 15 residues. Germline V gene sequence: CDR1 SGHTS, CDR2 YDEGEE. Followed longitudinally, the Seattle patients had been enrolled during active infection. This chain joins TRBV5-8 and TRBJ1-5; 12 bases map to TRBD1. The sample consisted of peripheral blood. This TCR was recovered from a person between 65 and 79 years old with COVID-19, enrolled during active disease. CDR3 region: CASSSGTGGLRPQHF. The CDR3 DNA reads TGTGCCAGCAGTTCCGGGACAGGGGGCCTTCGGCCCCAGCATTTT.